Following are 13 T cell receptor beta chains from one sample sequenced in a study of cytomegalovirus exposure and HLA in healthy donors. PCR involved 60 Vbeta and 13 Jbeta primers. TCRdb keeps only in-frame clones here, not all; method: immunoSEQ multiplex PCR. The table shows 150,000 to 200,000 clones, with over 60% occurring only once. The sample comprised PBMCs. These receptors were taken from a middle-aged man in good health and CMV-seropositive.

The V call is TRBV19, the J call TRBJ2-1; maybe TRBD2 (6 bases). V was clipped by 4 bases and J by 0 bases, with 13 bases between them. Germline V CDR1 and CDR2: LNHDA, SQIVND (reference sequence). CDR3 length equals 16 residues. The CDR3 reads CASSRSLAASYNEQFF. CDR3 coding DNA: TGTGCCAGTAGTAGGTCTTTAGCGGCCTCCTACAATGAGCAGTTCTTC. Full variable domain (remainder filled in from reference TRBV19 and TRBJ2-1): DGGITQSPKYLFRKEGQNVTLSCEQNLNHDAMYWYRQDPGQGLRLIYYSQIVNDFQKGDIAEGYSVSREKKESFPLTVTSAQKNPTAFYLCASSRSLAASYNEQFFGPGTRLTVL.

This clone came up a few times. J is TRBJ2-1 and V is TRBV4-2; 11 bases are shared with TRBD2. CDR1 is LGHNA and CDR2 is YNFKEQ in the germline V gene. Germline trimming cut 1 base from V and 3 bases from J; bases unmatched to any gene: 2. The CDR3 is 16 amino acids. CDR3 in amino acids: CASSQGGLAGYNEQFF. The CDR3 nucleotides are TGTGCCAGCAGCCAAGGCGGACTAGCGGGCTACAATGAGCAGTTCTTC.

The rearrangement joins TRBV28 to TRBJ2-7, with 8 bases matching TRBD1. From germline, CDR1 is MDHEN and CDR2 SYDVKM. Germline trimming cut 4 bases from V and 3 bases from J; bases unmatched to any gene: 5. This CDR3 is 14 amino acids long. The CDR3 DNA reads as TGTGCCAGCAGTTCAACCGGACAGGGCTACGAGCAGTACTTC. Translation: CASSSTGQGYEQYF.

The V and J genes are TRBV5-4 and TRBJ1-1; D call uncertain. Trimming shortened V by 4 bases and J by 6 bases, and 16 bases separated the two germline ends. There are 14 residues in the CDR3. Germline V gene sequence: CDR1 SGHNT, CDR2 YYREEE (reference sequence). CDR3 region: CASSTGRYSSEAFF. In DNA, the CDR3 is TGTGCCAGCAGCACTGGTCGGTACTCTTCTGAAGCTTTCTTT.

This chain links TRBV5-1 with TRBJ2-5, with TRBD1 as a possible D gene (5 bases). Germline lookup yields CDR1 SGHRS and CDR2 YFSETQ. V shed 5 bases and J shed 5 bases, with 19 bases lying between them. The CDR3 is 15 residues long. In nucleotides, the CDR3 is TGCGCCAGCAGAGAGACAGCCGCCGCCCTGGAGACCCAGTACTTC. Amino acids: CASRETAAALETQYF.

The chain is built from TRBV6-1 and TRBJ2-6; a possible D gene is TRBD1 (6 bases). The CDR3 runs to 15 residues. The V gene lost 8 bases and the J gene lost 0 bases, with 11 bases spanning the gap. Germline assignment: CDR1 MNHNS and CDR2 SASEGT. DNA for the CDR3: TGTGCCAGCGGAGACAGGAGCTCTGGGGCCAACGTCCTGACTTTC. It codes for CASGDRSSGANVLTF.

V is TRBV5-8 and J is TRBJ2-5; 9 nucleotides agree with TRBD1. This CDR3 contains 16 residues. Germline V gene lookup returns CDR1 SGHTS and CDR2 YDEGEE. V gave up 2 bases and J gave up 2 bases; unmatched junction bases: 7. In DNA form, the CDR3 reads TGTGCCAGCAGCTTTAACAGGGGGCCGGGGCAAGAGACCCAGTACTTC. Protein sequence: CASSFNRGPGQETQYF.

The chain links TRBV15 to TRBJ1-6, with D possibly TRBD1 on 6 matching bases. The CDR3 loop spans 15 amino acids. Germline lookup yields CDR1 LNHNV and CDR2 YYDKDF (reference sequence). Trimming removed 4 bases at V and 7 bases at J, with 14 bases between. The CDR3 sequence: CATSMMTGGNSPLHF. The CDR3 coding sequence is TGTGCCACCAGCATGATGACAGGAGGAAATTCACCCCTCCACTTT. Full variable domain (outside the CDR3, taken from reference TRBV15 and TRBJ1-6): DAMVIQNPRYQVTQFGKPVTLSCSQTLNHNVMYWYQQKSSQAPKLLFHYYDKDFNNEADTPDNFQSRRPNTSFCFLDIRSPGLGDTAMYLCATSMMTGGNSPLHFGNGTRLTVT.

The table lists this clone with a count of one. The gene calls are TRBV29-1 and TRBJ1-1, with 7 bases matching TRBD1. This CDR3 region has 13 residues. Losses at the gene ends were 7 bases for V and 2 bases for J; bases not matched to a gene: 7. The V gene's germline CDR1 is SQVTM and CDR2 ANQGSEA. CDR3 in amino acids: CSASGQSNTEAFF. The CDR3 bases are TGCAGCGCCTCGGGACAGTCAAACACTGAAGCTTTCTTT.

The CDR3 sequence: CASSDPGTANTGELFF. CDR3 sequence (DNA): TGCGCCAGCAGCGACCCCGGGACTGCGAACACCGGGGAGCTGTTTTTT. The chain recombines TRBV5-1 with TRBJ2-2; possible D gene TRBD2, 6 bases. The CDR3 has 16 amino acids. CDR1 and CDR2 from the germline V gene are SGHRS and YFSETQ. V gave up 4 bases and J gave up 0 bases, with 13 bases separating them. Full variable domain (remainder filled in from reference TRBV5-1 and TRBJ2-2): KAGVTQTPRYLIKTRGQQVTLSCSPISGHRSVSWYQQTPGQGLQFLFEYFSETQRNKGNFPGRFSGRQFSNSRSEMNVSTLELGDSALYLCASSDPGTANTGELFFGEGSRLTVL.

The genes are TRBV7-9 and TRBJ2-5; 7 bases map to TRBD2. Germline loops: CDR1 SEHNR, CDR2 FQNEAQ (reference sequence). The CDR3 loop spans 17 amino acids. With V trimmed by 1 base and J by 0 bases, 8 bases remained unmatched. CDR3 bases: TGTGCCAGCAGCTTAGATTTTCTAGCGGAGGACCAAGAGACCCAGTACTTC. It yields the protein CASSLDFLAEDQETQYF.

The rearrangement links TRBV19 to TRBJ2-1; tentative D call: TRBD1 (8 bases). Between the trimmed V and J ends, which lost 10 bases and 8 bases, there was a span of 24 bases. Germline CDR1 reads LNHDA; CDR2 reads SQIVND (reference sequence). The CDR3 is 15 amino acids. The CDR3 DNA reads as TGTGCCACAGGGGGGCGAACAGGGGGGGTGGATGAGCAGTTCTTC. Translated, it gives CATGGRTGGVDEQFF.

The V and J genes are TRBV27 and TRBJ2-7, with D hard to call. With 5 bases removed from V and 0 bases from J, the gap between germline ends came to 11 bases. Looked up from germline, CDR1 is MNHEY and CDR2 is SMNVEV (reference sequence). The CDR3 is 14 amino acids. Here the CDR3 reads CASSRSRSSYEQYF. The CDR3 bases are TGTGCCAGCAGTCGATCCCGGAGCTCCTACGAGCAGTACTTC.